The clone carrying this T cell receptor (beta chain) occurred a few times. The method was immunoSEQ multiplex PCR; TCRdb's version includes in-frame clones alone and lacks a portion of them. The data contain tens of thousands of clones, 68% of them singletons. In germline, CDR1 is SGHTA, CDR2 FQGNSA. Trimming took 1 base from V and 7 from J; bases not matched to a gene: 5. The CDR3 runs to 16 residues. These data come from a study of blood T cell repertoires in COVID-19. The J gene is TRBJ2-1, the V gene TRBV7-2; 12 bases map to TRBD2. This TCR derives from a woman in her 70s with acute or convalescent COVID-19. The sample was peripheral blood. DNA of the CDR3: TGTGCCAGCAGCTTAGGAGGACTAGCGGGAAGGAATGAGCAGTTCTTC. Amino acids: CASSLGGLAGRNEQFF.